This TCR beta chain was documented in a study of CD8 T cells in Susac syndrome. Broader study findings: The CD4+ T cell repertoires of Susac syndrome were found to show no clonal expansion.

Turning to this clonotype: Its specificity is unknown.

In germline, CDR1 is MNHEY, CDR2 SMNVEV (reference sequence). This CDR3 has 12 residues. V lost 5 bases, J lost 4 bases, and 8 bases lay in between. The authors reverse transcribed about 0.5 to 1 ug RNA with random hexamers. Amplification of TCR beta CDR3 by immunoSEQ multiplex PCR spanned 54 Vbeta and 13 Jbeta. TCRdb redid the calling of the immunoSEQ multiplex PCR reads with MiXCR, one entry per CDR3 protein. The sample consists of a few hundred thousand distinct CDR3 sequences, approximately 94% of them appearing once. The sample was CD4+ T cells from PBMCs. The chain has TRBV27 and TRBJ2-5; possibly TRBD2 for D (6 bases). This clonotype was sampled from a human donor with Susac syndrome. CDR3 amino acids: CASSGRRETQYF. The DNA for the CDR3 is TGTGCCAGCAGTGGGAGGCGAGAGACCCAGTACTTC.